This T cell receptor (beta chain) was sequenced in a study of blood T cell repertoires in COVID-19. Study-wide context: Whether acute or convalescent, the COVID-19 samples came from the United States, Italy and Spain. The analysed material was cDNA or gDNA that came from T cells, B-cell-depleted T cells, or PBMCs.

Sequenced by immunoSEQ multiplex PCR; TCRdb stores in-frame clones only, minus some. The data contain around 170,000 clones, less than 90% of them singletons. CDR1 is SQVTM and CDR2 is ANQGSEA in the germline V gene. Deletions cut 0 bases from V and 3 bases from J, with 16 bases between. CDR3 size: 16 residues. The source is a woman in her forties or fifties who had recovered from COVID-19. V is TRBV29-1 and J is TRBJ2-3; perhaps TRBD2 as D (6 bases). The sample comprised PBMCs or T cells enriched from blood (not recorded which). For the CDR3, the DNA is TGCAGCGTTGAAGATCCCGCATGGGGGGAGACAGATACGCAGTATTTT. This sequence encodes CSVEDPAWGETDTQYF.